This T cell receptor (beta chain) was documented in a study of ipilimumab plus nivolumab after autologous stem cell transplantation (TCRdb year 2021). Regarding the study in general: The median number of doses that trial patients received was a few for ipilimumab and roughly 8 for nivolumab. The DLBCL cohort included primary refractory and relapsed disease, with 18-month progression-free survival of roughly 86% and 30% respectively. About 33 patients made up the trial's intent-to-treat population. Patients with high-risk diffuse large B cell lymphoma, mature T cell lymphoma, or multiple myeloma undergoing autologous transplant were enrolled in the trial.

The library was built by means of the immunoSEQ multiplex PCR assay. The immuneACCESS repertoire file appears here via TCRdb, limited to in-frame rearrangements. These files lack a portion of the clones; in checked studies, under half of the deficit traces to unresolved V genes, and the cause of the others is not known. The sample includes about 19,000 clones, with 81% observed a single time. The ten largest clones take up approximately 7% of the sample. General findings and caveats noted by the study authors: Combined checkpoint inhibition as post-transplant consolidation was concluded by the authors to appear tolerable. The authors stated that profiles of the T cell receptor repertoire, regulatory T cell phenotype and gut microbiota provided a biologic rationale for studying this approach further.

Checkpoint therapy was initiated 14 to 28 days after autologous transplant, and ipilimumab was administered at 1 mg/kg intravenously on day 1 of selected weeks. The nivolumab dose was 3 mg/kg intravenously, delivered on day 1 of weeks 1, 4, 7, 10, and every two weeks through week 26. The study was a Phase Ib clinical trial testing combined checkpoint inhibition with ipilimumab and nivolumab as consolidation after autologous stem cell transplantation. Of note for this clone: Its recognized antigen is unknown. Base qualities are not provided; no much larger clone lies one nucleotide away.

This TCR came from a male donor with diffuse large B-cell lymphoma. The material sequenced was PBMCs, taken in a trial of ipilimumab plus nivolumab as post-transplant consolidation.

The encoded CDR3 is CASSMGQESNEQFF. The bases read TGTGCCAGTAGTATGGGACAGGAGTCCAATGAGCAGTTCTTC. The rearranged segments are TRBV19 and TRBJ2-1, with 8 central nucleotides matching TRBD1. The cysteine opens and the phenylalanine closes a CDR3 of 14 amino acids. Only CDR3 DNA is held: 42 bases, read in frame from base 1. Trimming takes 3 bases off V and 6 bases off J; junction bases not matched to a gene: 4. Per the germline V gene (reference sequence), LNHDA is the CDR1 and SQIVND is the CDR2.